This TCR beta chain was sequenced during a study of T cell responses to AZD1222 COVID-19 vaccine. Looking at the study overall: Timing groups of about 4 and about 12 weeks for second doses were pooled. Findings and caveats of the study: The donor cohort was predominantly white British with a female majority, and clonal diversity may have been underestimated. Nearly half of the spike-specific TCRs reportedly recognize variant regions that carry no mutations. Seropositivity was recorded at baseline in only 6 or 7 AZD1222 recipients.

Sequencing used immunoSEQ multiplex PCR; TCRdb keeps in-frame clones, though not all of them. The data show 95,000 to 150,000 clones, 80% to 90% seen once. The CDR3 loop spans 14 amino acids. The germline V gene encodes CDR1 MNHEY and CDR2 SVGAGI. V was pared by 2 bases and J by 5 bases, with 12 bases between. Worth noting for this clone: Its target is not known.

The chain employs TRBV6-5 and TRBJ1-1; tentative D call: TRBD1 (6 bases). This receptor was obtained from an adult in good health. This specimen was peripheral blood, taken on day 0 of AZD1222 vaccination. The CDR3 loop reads CASSYMTGGTEAFF. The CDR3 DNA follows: TGTGCCAGCAGTTACATGACAGGTGGGACTGAAGCTTTCTTT.